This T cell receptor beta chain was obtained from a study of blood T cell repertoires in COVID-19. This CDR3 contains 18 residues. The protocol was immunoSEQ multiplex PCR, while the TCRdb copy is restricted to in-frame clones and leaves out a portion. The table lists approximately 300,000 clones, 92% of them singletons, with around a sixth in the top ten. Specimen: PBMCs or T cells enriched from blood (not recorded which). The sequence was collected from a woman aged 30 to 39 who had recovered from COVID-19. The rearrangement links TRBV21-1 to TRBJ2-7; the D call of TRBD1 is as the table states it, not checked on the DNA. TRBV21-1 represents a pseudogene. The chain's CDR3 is CASSKGDRSTDFSYEQYF. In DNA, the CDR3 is TGTGCCAGCAGCAAAGGGGACAGGTCGACCGATTTTTCCTACGAGCAGTACTTC.